Below, 15 T cell receptor beta chains from the same sample are listed, as sequenced in a study of CD8 T cells in Susac syndrome. Reverse transcription of about 0.45 to 1 ug RNA used random hexamers. TCRdb passed the immunoSEQ multiplex PCR reads through MiXCR, listing each CDR3 protein once. The sample holds a few hundred thousand distinct CDR3 sequences, around 85% seen once. The sample was CD8+ T cells from PBMCs. These receptors all come from a human donor with multiple sclerosis.

The chain uses TRBV10-3 and TRBJ2-2, with TRBD1 identical over 9 bases. With V trimmed by 3 bases and J by 4 bases, 9 bases remained unmatched. The CDR3 is 17 amino acids. The germline V gene has CDR1 ENHRY and CDR2 SYGVKD. CDR3 sequence (DNA): TGTGCCATCAGTGATTATTTCGGGACAGGGAGCACCGGGGAGCTGTTTTTT. Translation: CAISDYFGTGSTGELFF.

This clonotype was observed a handful of times. V is TRBV27 and J is TRBJ2-7; D gene ambiguous. CDR1 and CDR2 from the germline V gene are MNHEY and SMNVEV (reference sequence). This CDR3 is 13 amino acids long. V was cut by 7 bases and J by 0 bases, with 10 bases left in between. CDR3 residues: CASKPLSSYEQYF. The DNA for the CDR3 is TGTGCCAGCAAACCCTTAAGCTCCTACGAGCAGTACTTC.

The V call is TRBV14, the J call TRBJ2-1, with 7 bases identical to TRBD1. The junction had 5 bases not matched to a gene; V was cut back by 2 bases and J by 4 bases. This CDR3 is 15 amino acids long. Germline V gene lookup returns CDR1 SGHDN and CDR2 FVKESK. CDR3 sequence reads: CASSQRDSYYNEQFF. CDR3 nucleotide sequence: TGTGCCAGCAGCCAACGGGACAGTTATTACAATGAGCAGTTCTTC.

The chain joins TRBV6-6 to TRBJ2-1; D possibly corresponds to TRBD2 (6 bases). The germline V gene encodes CDR1 MNHNY and CDR2 SVGAGI (reference sequence). CDR3 length: 15 amino acids. V shed 0 bases and J shed 5 bases, with 11 bases lying between them. The CDR3 DNA reads TGTGCCAGCAGTTACTCGGCGTCGGGGGACAATGAGCAGTTCTTC. This sequence encodes CASSYSASGDNEQFF.

This chain joins TRBV6-6 and TRBJ2-7; D unresolved. Deletions cut 0 bases from V and 3 bases from J, with 9 bases between. The CDR3 is 14 residues long. Germline CDR1 reads MNHNY; CDR2 reads SVGAGI (reference sequence). The CDR3 DNA reads TGTGCCAGCAGTTACTCGGACGGTTTCTACGAGCAGTACTTC. Protein: CASSYSDGFYEQYF.

DNA for the CDR3: TGTGCCAGCAGCTCGGAAGCCCCGGGTGCAGATACGCAGTATTTT. It specifies CASSSEAPGADTQYF. The chain links TRBV7-9 to TRBJ2-3, with D unclear. The CDR3 covers 15 residues. Trimming left V 4 bases short and J 4 bases short, with 15 bases between. Germline V gene lookup returns CDR1 SEHNR and CDR2 FQNEAQ (reference sequence).

The chain joins TRBV4-1 to TRBJ1-2; D is unresolved. V was shortened by 1 base and J by 6 bases, with 12 bases between the two germline ends. CDR1 and CDR2 (germline): MGHRA, YSYEKL. The CDR3 totals 14 residues. This chain's CDR3 is CASSQGWIPDGYTF. The CDR3 DNA reads as TGCGCCAGCAGCCAAGGTTGGATCCCAGATGGCTACACCTTC.

This clonotype was counted once. The chain links TRBV19 to TRBJ1-5; D perhaps matches TRBD1 (5 bases). Germline lookup yields CDR1 LNHDA and CDR2 SQIVND (reference sequence). The CDR3 loop spans 13 amino acids. Trimming stripped 8 bases from V and 7 bases from J, with 15 bases between. The CDR3, as DNA: TGTGCCAGTGGGAACCAGGGTTGGCAGCCCCAGCATTTT. Its translation is CASGNQGWQPQHF.

Worth noting for this clonotype: No DNA is shown, since the ends of the CDR3 on it are uncertain; the CDR3 is the one TCRdb lists. The CDR3 is CASSFAGGTGEMFF. J is TRBJ2-2 and V is TRBV6-5; TRBD2 was called by the table and not checked on the DNA. The germline gives CDR1 MNHEY, CDR2 SVGAGI. A total of 14 residues make up the CDR3, ends included.

The chain couples TRBV5-1 to TRBJ2-3; unclear D gene. The V end lost 2 bases, the J end lost 6 bases, and 10 bases lay between the germline ends. The CDR3 sequence is 13 residues long. Per germline, CDR1 SGHRS and CDR2 YFSETQ. This CDR3 reads CASSFPSPDTQYF. The CDR3 nucleotides are TGCGCCAGCAGCTTCCCTAGTCCGGATACGCAGTATTTT.

V is TRBV14 and J is TRBJ2-1, with 14 bases aligning to TRBD2. Per the germline V gene, CDR1 is SGHDN and CDR2 is FVKESK. V was pared by 3 bases and J by 8 bases, with 9 bases of the junction left unmatched. This CDR3 is 17 amino acids long. In nucleotides, the CDR3 is TGTGCCAGCAGCCATCCACCCGGGACTAGCGGGAGCGATGAGCAGTTCTTC. The encoded protein is CASSHPPGTSGSDEQFF.

With regard to this clonotype: No conserved phenylalanine or tryptophan is present at the end of the CDR3, so a read error is the likely explanation. This chain joins TRBV6-1 and TRBJ2-4; no reliable D call. This CDR3 region has 12 residues. Germline CDR1 MNHNS, CDR2 SASEGT. The germline V and J ends were trimmed by 6 bases and 6 bases, with 9 bases remaining between them. The CDR3 sequence is CASRTGVNIQYS. The CDR3 coding sequence is TGTGCCAGCAGAACGGGCGTAAACATTCAGTACTCC.

The chain uses TRBV12-3 or TRBV12-4 and TRBJ2-3, with 7 bases fitting TRBD2. V gave up 4 bases and J gave up 4 bases; unmatched junction bases: 11. The CDR3 covers 16 residues. The CDR3 coding sequence is TGTGCCAGCAGTTCCGACGGGGGACTAAGGCCAGATACGCAGTATTTT. It codes for CASSSDGGLRPDTQYF.

This chain uses TRBV29-1 with TRBJ1-1, with 7 nucleotides matching TRBD1. Per germline, CDR1 SQVTM and CDR2 ANQGSEA. The V and J ends lost 5 bases and 5 bases, in that order; junction bases with no gene match: 11. The CDR3 totals 14 residues. The CDR3 is CSVTGDQHGTEAFF. The CDR3 nucleotides are TGCAGCGTTACAGGGGACCAACATGGGACTGAAGCTTTCTTT.

The sample holds one count of this clonotype. The chain has TRBV4-2 and TRBJ1-4, with TRBD1 identical over 7 bases. CDR3 size: 20 residues. The J segment lost 6 bases and the V segment lost 0 bases, leaving 19 bases of the junction unmatched. Germline V lookup: CDR1 LGHNA, CDR2 YNFKEQ. CDR3 amino acids: CASSQDWRGGGGSRYEKLFF. The DNA of the CDR3 is TGTGCCAGCAGCCAAGATTGGAGGGGTGGAGGGGGCTCTCGTTATGAAAAACTGTTTTTT.